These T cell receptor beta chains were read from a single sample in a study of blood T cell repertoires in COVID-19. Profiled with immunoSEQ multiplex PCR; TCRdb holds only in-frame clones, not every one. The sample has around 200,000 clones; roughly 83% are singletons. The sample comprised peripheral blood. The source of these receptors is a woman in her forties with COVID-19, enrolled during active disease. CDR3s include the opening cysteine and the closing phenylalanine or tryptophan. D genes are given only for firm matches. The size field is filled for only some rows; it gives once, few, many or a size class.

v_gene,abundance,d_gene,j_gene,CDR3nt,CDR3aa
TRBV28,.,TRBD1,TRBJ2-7,TGTGCCAGCAGACCAGGACAGGTAGCCTACGAGCAGTACTTC,CASRPGQVAYEQYF
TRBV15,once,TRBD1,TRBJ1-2,TGTGCCACCAGCAGAGGGACAGGGACGATTGGGGGCTACACCTTC,CATSRGTGTIGGYTF
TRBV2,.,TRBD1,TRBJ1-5,TGTGCCAGCACGACAGGGGAATTACAGCCCCAGCATTTT,CASTTGELQPQHF
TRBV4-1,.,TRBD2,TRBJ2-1,TGCGCCAGCAGCCAAGATCCGCTAGCGGGAGGGCGCAGCTCCTACAATGAGCAGTTCTTC,CASSQDPLAGGRSSYNEQFF
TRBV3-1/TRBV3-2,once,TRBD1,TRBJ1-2,TGTGCCAGCAGCCGACAGGGGGCCCGGGGCTACACCTTC,CASSRQGARGYTF
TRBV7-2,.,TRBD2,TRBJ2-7,TGTGCCAGCAGCTTAGTGGCTGGTTCTAGCGGGGGGGCAGCTGAGCAGTACTTC,CASSLVAGSSGGAAEQYF
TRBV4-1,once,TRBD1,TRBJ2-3,TGCGCCAGCAGCCAATTTCCAGGGGGCGCGGCAGATACGCAGTATTTT,CASSQFPGGAADTQYF
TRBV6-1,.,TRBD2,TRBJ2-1,TGTGCCAGCAGTAAAGGGACTAGCGGGAGAGGCAATGAGCAGTTCTTC,CASSKGTSGRGNEQFF
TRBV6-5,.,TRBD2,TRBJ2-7,TGTGCCAGCAGTCGGACTAGCGGGGGGACCTACGAGCAGTACTTC,CASSRTSGGTYEQYF
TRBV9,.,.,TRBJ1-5,TGTGCCAGCAGCGTAGGCGGCAATAGCAATCAGCCCCAGCATTTT,CASSVGGNSNQPQHF
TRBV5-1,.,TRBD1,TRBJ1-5,TGCGCCAGCAGCTTATCAGGGGGAGGCGAGCCCCAGCATTTT,CASSLSGGGEPQHF
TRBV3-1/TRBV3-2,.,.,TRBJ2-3,TGTGCCAGCAGCCCTTACCCAGTCCGTGCAGATACGCAGTATTTT,CASSPYPVRADTQYF
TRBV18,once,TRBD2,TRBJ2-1,TGTGCCAGCTCACCCCGGGCTCGGCGGGAGTACAATGAGCAGTTCTTC,CASSPRARREYNEQFF
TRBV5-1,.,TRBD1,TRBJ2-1,TGCGCCAGCAGCCTCGACAGGGGGTCCTACAATGAGCAGTTCTTC,CASSLDRGSYNEQFF
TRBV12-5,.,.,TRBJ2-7,TGTGCTAGTGGCCGGTACGAGCAGTACTTC,CASGRYEQYF
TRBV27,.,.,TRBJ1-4,TGTGCCAGCAGTTCGTGGATACAGGGAAGAGAAAAACTGTTTTTT,CASSSWIQGREKLFF
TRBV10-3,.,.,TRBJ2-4,TGTGCCATCAGTGAGTTGGGGGGGCTAGCCAAAAACATTCAGTACTTC,CAISELGGLAKNIQYF
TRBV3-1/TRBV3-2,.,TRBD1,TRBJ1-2,TGTGCCACCAACCCTTTGGGACAGGCCTCTAACTATGGCTACACCTTC,CATNPLGQASNYGYTF
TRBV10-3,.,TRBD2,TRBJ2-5,TGTGCCATCAGGGCCGGGACTAGCAAAGAGACCCAGTACTTC,CAIRAGTSKETQYF
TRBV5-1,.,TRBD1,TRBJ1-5,TGCGCCAGCAGCTTGGAGGGACAGGGAGCTCAGCCCCAGCATTTT,CASSLEGQGAQPQHF
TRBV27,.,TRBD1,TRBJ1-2,TGTGCCAGCAGTTCCCTTTGGGACAGGGATAGTGGCTACACCTTC,CASSSLWDRDSGYTF
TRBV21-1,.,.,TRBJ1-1,TGTGCCAGCAGCGAGGGACCCAGGGGGCTTTGGGAGAACACTGAAGCTTTCTTT,CASSEGPRGLWENTEAFF
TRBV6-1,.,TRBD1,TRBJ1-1,TGTGCCAGCAGTGACCGGGACAGGGGACAGAACACTGAAGCTTTCTTT,CASSDRDRGQNTEAFF
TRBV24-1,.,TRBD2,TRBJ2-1,TGTGCCACCAGTGACCTGAGGACTAGCGGGAATGAGCAGTTCTTC,CATSDLRTSGNEQFF
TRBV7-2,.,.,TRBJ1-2,TGTGCCAGCAGACCCGGGGGAAGTGGGCTAGGTGGCTACACCTTC,CASRPGGSGLGGYTF
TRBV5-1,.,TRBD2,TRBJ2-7,TGCGCCAGCAGCGGTAGCGGGGGGGCCACCTACGAGCAGTACTTC,CASSGSGGATYEQYF
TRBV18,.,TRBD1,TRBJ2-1,TGTGCCAGCCTGACGGGGACAGTGGGTGAGCAGTTCTTC,CASLTGTVGEQFF
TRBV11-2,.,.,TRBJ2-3,TGTGCCAGCAGCCAACAATGGCTCACAGATACGCAGTATTTT,CASSQQWLTDTQYF
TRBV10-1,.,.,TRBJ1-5,TGCGCCGTCCCCTCCAAGGGGCAAAGCAATCAGCCCCAGCATTTT,CAVPSKGQSNQPQHF
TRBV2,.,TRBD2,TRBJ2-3,TGTGCCAGCAGTGTGGGGCTAGCGGTCACAGATACGCAGTATTTT,CASSVGLAVTDTQYF
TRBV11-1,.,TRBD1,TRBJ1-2,TGTGCCAGCAGCTTAGCCACCACAGGGGGCGGTGGCTACACCTTC,CASSLATTGGGGYTF
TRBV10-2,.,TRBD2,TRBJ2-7,TGCGCCAGCACCACGATGACGGGACTAGCGTCCCACGAGCAGTACTTC,CASTTMTGLASHEQYF
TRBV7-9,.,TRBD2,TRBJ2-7,TGTGCCAGCAGCTTACAAGCGGGGGGCTACGAGCAGTACTTC,CASSLQAGGYEQYF